One and the same sample provided the 24 T cell receptor beta chains below, sequenced in a study of cytomegalovirus exposure and HLA in healthy donors. PCR used 60 Vbeta primers and 13 Jbeta primers. Sequencing was performed with immunoSEQ multiplex PCR; in TCRdb, only in-frame clones are kept and a portion is missing. Recorded for this sample: 150,000 to 200,000 clones. Sequenced material: PBMCs. The receptor source for this set is a woman aged 55-69 years in good health and CMV-seronegative.

This chain links TRBV4-2 with TRBJ1-4; 7 bases map to TRBD1. Germline V lookup: CDR1 LGHNA, CDR2 YNFKEQ. There are 14 residues in the CDR3. After removal of 0 bases from V and 15 bases from J, the junction contained 10 bases not matched to a gene. This CDR3 reads CASSQDSGTEGVFF. The DNA of the CDR3 is TGTGCCAGCAGCCAAGATTCGGGGACAGAAGGTGTGTTTTTT.

CDR3 DNA: TGTGCCAGACATACCCTCCCCCGTCACCCCGGGGAGCTGTTTTTT. This codes for CARHTLPRHPGELFF. The chain couples TRBV19 to TRBJ2-2; D ambiguous. The germline V gene has CDR1 LNHDA and CDR2 SQIVND (reference sequence). CDR3 length: 15 residues. V lost 9 bases to trimming and J lost 6 bases, with 20 bases between them.

V and J are TRBV11-2 and TRBJ2-7, with 10 bases identical to TRBD2. This CDR3 spans 15 amino acids. The V gene end was trimmed by 5 bases and the J gene end by 3 bases; junction bases not matched to a gene: 7. Germline CDR1 SGHAT, CDR2 FQNNGV. The CDR3 nucleotides are TGTGCCAGCAGCGGCGGACTAGCGGCCTTCTACGAGCAGTACTTC. It codes for CASSGGLAAFYEQYF.

The chain recombines TRBV7-2 with TRBJ2-7; D unclear. The V and J ends lost 5 bases and 7 bases respectively, with 15 bases between them. Germline CDR1 and CDR2: SGHTA and FQGNSA. CDR3 length: 13 residues. The CDR3 coding sequence is TGTGCCAGCAGCCCCGCCCGAGAACGGGAGCAGTACTTC. Its translation is CASSPAREREQYF.

The chain employs TRBV18 and TRBJ2-1, with 10 nucleotides matching TRBD2. Per the germline V gene, CDR1 is KGHSH and CDR2 is LQKENI. V trimming: 8 bases; J trimming: 5 bases; junction bases outside the gene matches: 9. This CDR3 is built from 15 residues. CDR3 residues: CASALAGGFNNEQFF. For the CDR3, the DNA is TGTGCCAGCGCCTTAGCGGGGGGTTTCAACAATGAGCAGTTCTTC.

Comment on this clone: This CDR3 is also generated by other DNA sequences in the sample. This chain uses TRBV7-9 with TRBJ2-5; 11 bases are a match to TRBD2. The CDR3 is 15 amino acids. The germline gives CDR1 SEHNR, CDR2 FQNEAQ (reference sequence). The junction had 5 bases not matched to a gene; V was cut back by 4 bases and J by 4 bases. The CDR3 here is CASSSLAGGGETQYF. As DNA, the CDR3 is TGTGCCAGCAGCTCGCTAGCGGGGGGAGGAGAGACCCAGTACTTC.

V and J are TRBV19 and TRBJ2-7; 10 nucleotides agree with TRBD1. CDR1 and CDR2 from the germline V gene are LNHDA and SQIVND (reference sequence). CDR3 length equals 15 residues. The J segment lost 5 bases and the V segment lost 6 bases, leaving 10 bases of the junction unmatched. The CDR3 loop reads CASRTHGQGVDEQYF. In DNA, the CDR3 is TGTGCCAGTAGAACCCACGGACAGGGGGTTGACGAGCAGTACTTC. Based on the CDR3 plus reference TRBV19 and TRBJ2-7, the full variable domain is DGGITQSPKYLFRKEGQNVTLSCEQNLNHDAMYWYRQDPGQGLRLIYYSQIVNDFQKGDIAEGYSVSREKKESFPLTVTSAQKNPTAFYLCASRTHGQGVDEQYFGPGTRLTVT.

The chain carries TRBV29-1 and TRBJ1-1; TRBD1 is a possible D gene (5 bases). With 5 bases removed from V and 7 bases from J, the gap between germline ends came to 14 bases. Germline CDR1 SQVTM, CDR2 ANQGSEA. The CDR3 loop spans 12 amino acids. CDR3 DNA: TGCAGCGTTCTAACCGGGGGATATGAAGCTTTCTTT. This encodes CSVLTGGYEAFF.

The chain has TRBV5-4 and TRBJ1-6; 7 positions match TRBD1. The length of the CDR3 is 14 residues. With V trimmed by 4 bases and J by 4 bases, 2 bases remained unmatched. CDR1 is SGHNT, CDR2 YYREEE, per germline (reference sequence). Here the CDR3 DNA reads TGTGCCAGCAGCGGGACAGCATATAATTCACCCCTCCACTTT. Protein product: CASSGTAYNSPLHF.

The rearrangement links TRBV5-1 to TRBJ2-7, with 9 bases identical to TRBD1. With V trimmed by 4 bases and J by 3 bases, 8 bases remained unmatched. CDR1 SGHRS and CDR2 YFSETQ come from the germline V gene. The CDR3 sequence is 15 residues long. CDR3 residues: CASSPAQGAVYEQYF. The CDR3 DNA follows: TGCGCCAGCAGCCCGGCACAGGGGGCGGTCTACGAGCAGTACTTC.

The rearrangement joins TRBV27 to TRBJ1-5; D not certain. The V gene's germline CDR1 is MNHEY and CDR2 SMNVEV (reference sequence). Trimming took off 3 bases at V and 2 bases at J, with 11 bases between the two ends. The CDR3 has 15 residues. The CDR3 loop is CASSFRRVRNQPQHF. The DNA for the CDR3 is TGTGCCAGCAGTTTCCGCCGCGTCCGCAATCAGCCCCAGCATTTT.

The J gene is TRBJ2-7, the V gene TRBV11-2; 9 nucleotides align to TRBD1. Germline V gene sequence: CDR1 SGHAT, CDR2 FQNNGV. After removal of 8 bases from V and 1 base from J, the junction contained 12 bases not matched to a gene. The CDR3 covers 16 residues. The CDR3 is CASLPAGDRVSYEQYF. As DNA, the CDR3 is TGTGCCAGCCTGCCTGCGGGGGACAGGGTTTCCTACGAGCAGTACTTC.

The rearrangement links TRBV5-1 to TRBJ2-7; 8 bases match TRBD1. Germline lookup yields CDR1 SGHRS and CDR2 YFSETQ. With 3 bases clipped from V and 0 bases from J, the junction kept 2 bases outside the gene matches. The CDR3 length is 14 residues. CDR3 nucleotides: TGCGCCAGCAGCTCTGGACAGGGCTCCTACGAGCAGTACTTC. It translates to CASSSGQGSYEQYF.

The chain joins TRBV2 to TRBJ1-5, with 10 positions matching TRBD1. This CDR3 has 14 amino acids. The V gene end was trimmed by 8 bases and the J gene end by 2 bases; junction bases not matched to a gene: 3. Germline CDR1 is SNHLY and CDR2 is FYNNEI. The CDR3 region has the DNA TGTGCCAGCGGGGGGACAGGGGGCAATCAGCCCCAGCATTTT. Translating gives CASGGTGGNQPQHF.

The chain employs TRBV29-1 and TRBJ1-1; D might be TRBD1 (5 bases). This CDR3 is built from 13 residues. The V end was cut by 6 bases, the J end by 0 bases, with 11 bases between. CDR1 SQVTM and CDR2 ANQGSEA come from the germline V gene. CDR3 protein: CSVGGEMNTEAFF. The CDR3 DNA is TGCAGCGTCGGGGGAGAGATGAACACTGAAGCTTTCTTT.

The genes are TRBV4-2 and TRBJ1-2; no clear D gene. Per the germline V gene, CDR1 is LGHNA and CDR2 is YNFKEQ. This CDR3 comprises 13 residues. Trimming took 0 bases from V and 4 from J, leaving 6 bases between them. For the CDR3, the DNA is TGTGCCAGCAGCCAAGATACGGGCTATGGCTACACCTTC. This sequence encodes CASSQDTGYGYTF.

This chain joins TRBV5-6 and TRBJ1-5; possible D gene TRBD1, 6 bases. Trimming took 3 bases from V and 1 from J, leaving 8 bases between them. This CDR3 contains 14 residues. The V gene's germline CDR1 is SGHDT and CDR2 YYEEEE. The CDR3, as DNA: TGTGCCAGCAGCTCAGGGGTGAGCAATCAGCCCCAGCATTTT. It yields the protein CASSSGVSNQPQHF.

The chain uses TRBV4-1 and TRBJ2-4, with 8 bases fitting TRBD2. The V segment lost 1 base and the J segment 3 bases; nucleotides outside the gene matches: 5. The CDR3 is made up of 16 amino acids. Germline assignment: CDR1 MGHRA and CDR2 YSYEKL. As DNA, the CDR3 is TGCGCCAGCAGCCAAGTCGGGGGGGCAGGCAAAAACATTCAGTACTTC. Amino acid sequence: CASSQVGGAGKNIQYF.

The chain employs TRBV2 and TRBJ1-1; D is undetermined. This CDR3 has 13 residues. V shed 7 bases and J shed 4 bases, with 13 bases lying between them. CDR1 and CDR2 (germline): SNHLY, FYNNEI. This CDR3 is CASIGEGGTEAFF. CDR3 nucleotide sequence: TGTGCCAGCATTGGGGAGGGCGGCACTGAAGCTTTCTTT. Using reference TRBV2 and TRBJ1-1 for the parts outside the CDR3, the full variable domain is EPEVTQTPSHQVTQMGQEVILRCVPISNHLYFYWYRQILGQKVEFLVSFYNNEISEKSEIFDDQFSVERPDGSNFTLKIRSTKLEDSAMYFCASIGEGGTEAFFGQGTRLTVV.

The chain recombines TRBV5-1 with TRBJ1-1; the D is unclear. CDR1 and CDR2 from the germline V gene are SGHRS and YFSETQ. V lost 0 bases and J lost 1, with 10 bases in between. The CDR3 totals 15 residues. CDR3 coding DNA: TGCGCCAGCAGCTTGGACAGAAACTGGAACACTGAAGCTTTCTTT. Translated, it gives CASSLDRNWNTEAFF. Looking up the rest from reference TRBV5-1 and TRBJ1-1 gives the full variable domain: KAGVTQTPRYLIKTRGQQVTLSCSPISGHRSVSWYQQTPGQGLQFLFEYFSETQRNKGNFPGRFSGRQFSNSRSEMNVSTLELGDSALYLCASSLDRNWNTEAFFGQGTRLTVV.

This chain uses TRBV5-6 with TRBJ2-3; the match to TRBD1 covers 8 bases. The CDR3 is made up of 17 amino acids. Germline V CDR1 and CDR2: SGHDT, YYEEEE. Trimming at V came to 0 bases and at J to 1 base, leaving 7 bases not matched to a gene. The CDR3 nucleotides are TGTGCCAGCAGCTTGGCCGTCGACAGGGGTCGCACAGATACGCAGTATTTT. This codes for CASSLAVDRGRTDTQYF.

This sequence joins TRBV19 and TRBJ1-2, with TRBD1 identical over 8 bases. V trimming: 6 bases; J trimming: 7 bases; junction bases outside the gene matches: 7. This CDR3 is 13 amino acids long. The germline V gene has CDR1 LNHDA and CDR2 SQIVND (reference sequence). The CDR3 nucleotides are TGTGCCAGTAGACCCTCAGGGGGCTCTGGCTACACCTTC. It encodes CASRPSGGSGYTF.

This chain connects TRBV2 to TRBJ1-1; TRBD1 agrees at 7 bases. Germline V CDR1 and CDR2: SNHLY, FYNNEI. V lost 3 bases and J lost 5; bases outside the gene matches: 9. The CDR3 loop spans 15 amino acids. The CDR3 sequence: CASSEQGTEGTEAFF. CDR3 nucleotide sequence: TGTGCCAGCAGTGAGCAGGGGACAGAGGGGACTGAAGCTTTCTTT.

This rearrangement joins TRBV10-3 to TRBJ1-2, with TRBD1 matching 7 bases. CDR1 and CDR2 from the germline V gene are ENHRY and SYGVKD. The CDR3 length is 13 residues. Trimming at V came to 11 bases and at J to 0 bases, leaving 6 bases not matched to a gene. Written as DNA, the CDR3 is TGTGCCGTTGGACAGGAACCTAACTATGGCTACACCTTC. It encodes CAVGQEPNYGYTF.